The 4 T cell receptor beta chains reported below all come from one sample, sequenced in a study of blood T cells in healthy people across ages. Alongside a J-beta primer mix, a sample-barcoded 5' primer served in a second PCR lasting about 7 to 12 cycles. TCRdb re-analysed the 5' RACE reads in MiXCR, keeping a single row per CDR3 protein. The repertoire holds almost 1 million distinct CDR3 sequences, just over 50% seen once, with about 22% in the top ten. Sample: blood. The receptors originated from an older woman in good health.

The chain employs TRBV4-2 and TRBJ2-4; D gene unclear. V lost 1 base, J lost 1 base, and 5 bases lay in between. Germline V gene sequence: CDR1 LGHNA, CDR2 YNFKEQ. CDR3 length: 14 amino acids. CDR3 residues: CASSQVGAKNIQYF. DNA of the CDR3: TGTGCCAGCAGCCAAGTGGGGGCCAAAAACATTCAGTACTTC.

The chain couples TRBV7-9 to TRBJ2-2, with D perhaps TRBD2 (5 bases). Trimming shortened V by 4 bases and J by 7 bases, and 13 bases separated the two germline ends. CDR3 length: 14 residues. Germline V gene sequence: CDR1 SEHNR, CDR2 FQNEAQ (reference sequence). The CDR3 sequence: CASSSIRGLGELFF. CDR3 DNA sequence: TGTGCCAGCAGCTCTATTAGAGGGCTCGGGGAGCTGTTTTTT.

The chain has TRBV28 and TRBJ1-1; D is perhaps TRBD1 (5 bases). The CDR3 is 13 amino acids. Germline assignment: CDR1 MDHEN and CDR2 SYDVKM. V shed 8 bases and J shed 1 base, with 11 bases lying between them. CDR3 protein: CASRAGGNTEAFF. The CDR3 DNA sequence: TGTGCCAGCCGAGCCGGGGGGAACACTGAAGCTTTCTTT. Drawing the rest from reference TRBV28 and TRBJ1-1, the complete variable domain is DVKVTQSSRYLVKRTGEKVFLECVQDMDHENMFWYRQDPGLGLRLIYFSYDVKMKEKGDIPEGYSVSREKKERFSLILESASTNQTSMYLCASRAGGNTEAFFGQGTRLTVV.

V usage is TRBV6-6 and J usage is TRBJ2-7, with D possibly being TRBD2 (5 bases). The germline CDR1 and CDR2 sequences are MNHNY and SVGAGI (reference sequence). Trimming shortened V by 2 bases and J by 1 base, and 15 bases separated the two germline ends. This CDR3 contains 16 residues. CDR3 loop: CASSYASNSGSYEQYF. CDR3 bases: TGTGCCAGCAGTTACGCCTCTAACAGCGGTTCCTACGAGCAGTACTTC.